This is a list of T cell receptor beta chains from one sample in a study of blood T cell repertoires in COVID-19. This table comes from immunoSEQ multiplex PCR, and its TCRdb copy is limited to in-frame clones, with some not included. The repertoire holds 150,000 to 200,000 clones, with around 90% as singletons. What was sequenced was peripheral blood. The receptor source for this set is a man aged 50-59 years who had recovered from COVID-19. Each CDR3 is given with its conserved first and last residue. A D gene is named only where the DNA matches it firmly. Some rows have no size entry. The others give once, few or many, or a class for an expanded clone.

>TRBJ1-5|TRBD1|.|TRBV28
TGTGCCAGCAGTTTGGGGACAGACAATCAGCCCCAGCATTTT
CASSLGTDNQPQHF
>TRBJ2-1|TRBD1|once|TRBV7-9
TGTGCCAGCAGCCTACGACAGGGGTCGTACAATGAGCAGTTCTTC
CASSLRQGSYNEQFF
>TRBJ2-5|TRBD2|.|TRBV7-2
TGTGCCAGCAGCGTAGGACTAGCGGGAGAGACCCAGTACTTC
CASSVGLAGETQYF
>TRBJ2-3|.|.|TRBV27
TGTGCCAGCAGTAACAAACAGGGAATCACAGATACGCAGTATTTT
CASSNKQGITDTQYF
>TRBJ2-1|.|.|TRBV15
TGTGCCACCAGCAGAGTGGGGGGTAATACTCCATCGGGCTCCTACAATGAGCAGTTCTTC
CATSRVGGNTPSGSYNEQFF
>TRBJ2-2|TRBD1|.|TRBV6-5
TGTGCCAGCAGGGGGACAGGGAACACCGGGGAGCTGTTTTTT
CASRGTGNTGELFF
>TRBJ1-1|.|once|TRBV6-5
TGTGCCAGCAGTCTGACAGTGAACACTGAAGCTTTCTTT
CASSLTVNTEAFF
>TRBJ2-5|TRBD2|.|TRBV9
TGTGCCAGCAGCGAGGGGTATTGGAGTAGCGGGGGACAAGAGACCCAGTACTTC
CASSEGYWSSGGQETQYF
>TRBJ2-1|.|.|TRBV1
TGCACCAGCAGCCAAGGATTACTAGCGGGAGGGGTCAACACCGGGTACAATGAGCAGTTCTTC
CTSSQGLLAGGVNTGYNEQFF
>TRBJ2-5|.|.|TRBV6-5
TGTGCCAGCAGTTACTCTAGATACCAAGAGACCCAGTACTTC
CASSYSRYQETQYF
>TRBJ2-7|.|.|TRBV2
TGTGCCAGCAGTGAAAGGGGGAAGCAAGGACGCGAGCAGTACTTC
CASSERGKQGREQYF
>TRBJ1-5|.|once|TRBV30
TGTGCCTGGAGTGTAAACTCAAATCAGCCCCAGCATTTT
CAWSVNSNQPQHF
>TRBJ1-1|.|.|TRBV11-2
TGTGCCAGCACCGTCCCTATGTACACTGAAGCTTTCTTT
CASTVPMYTEAFF
>TRBJ2-6|.|.|TRBV5-6
TGTGCCAGCAGCTTGGGCGTCGCTGGGGCCAACGTCCTGACTTTC
CASSLGVAGANVLTF
>TRBJ2-3|TRBD1|.|TRBV7-9
TGTGCCAGCAGCCGAAAAAGGACAGGGGGCACAGATACGCAGTATTTT
CASSRKRTGGTDTQYF
>TRBJ2-7|TRBD1|.|TRBV27
TGTGCCAGCAGTAAACCGGGACAGGCATCCTACGAGCAGTACTTC
CASSKPGQASYEQYF
>TRBJ1-1|TRBD1|once|TRBV19
TGTGCCAGTAGTTCCTCATCAGGGGGAGGAACTGAAGCTTTCTTT
CASSSSSGGGTEAFF
>TRBJ1-6|TRBD1|.|TRBV19
TGTGCCAGTAGTCCGGACAGGGGTTCACCCCTCCACTTT
CASSPDRGSPLHF
>TRBJ2-2|.|.|TRBV6-2/TRBV6-3
TGTGCCAGCAGTTCCCGGGTCCCCACCGGGGAGCTGTTTTTT
CASSSRVPTGELFF
>TRBJ2-7|TRBD2|.|TRBV3-1/TRBV3-2
TGTGCCAGCAGCCAAGGGACTAGCGGGGGTTACGAGCAGTACTTC
CASSQGTSGGYEQYF
>TRBJ1-3|TRBD1|.|TRBV7-8
TGTGCCAGCAGCATAATTGACAGGGGCTCTGGAAACACCATATATTTT
CASSIIDRGSGNTIYF
>TRBJ2-7|.|.|TRBV28
TGTGCCAGCAGTTTAGGCCAGGGGTCCTACGAGCAGTACTTC
CASSLGQGSYEQYF
>TRBJ2-2|.|.|TRBV5-4
TGTGCCAGCCTACCGGGAGCGAACACCGGGGAGCTGTTTTTT
CASLPGANTGELFF
>TRBJ1-6|.|few|TRBV10-1
TGCGCCAGCAGTACGACCGAATTTCGAGCCCGGGGAGGTTCACCCCTCCACTTT
CASSTTEFRARGGSPLHF
>TRBJ1-1|.|.|TRBV30
TGTGCCTGGGCACTAGCGGGACCGGGGAACACTGAAGCTTTCTTT
CAWALAGPGNTEAFF
>TRBJ2-3|.|once|TRBV19
TGTGCCAGTAGTAGACAGGGGAGGGGTCGCACAGATACGCAGTATTTT
CASSRQGRGRTDTQYF
>TRBJ2-3|TRBD2|.|TRBV19
TGTGCCAGTGGGACTAGCGGGGGGGCAGATACGCAGTATTTT
CASGTSGGADTQYF
>TRBJ1-4|.|.|TRBV5-1
TGCGCCAGCAGCTTGACCATCGCTACCGCAACTAATGAAAAACTGTTTTTT
CASSLTIATATNEKLFF
>TRBJ2-7|TRBD2|.|TRBV3-1/TRBV3-2
TGTGCCAGCAGCCAAGTATCGCGGGGGGTATCCTACGAGCAGTACTTC
CASSQVSRGVSYEQYF
>TRBJ2-7|TRBD1|.|TRBV7-2
TGTGCCAGCAGCCGGGGACAGTCCTCCTACGAGCAGTACTTC
CASSRGQSSYEQYF
>TRBJ1-5|.|.|TRBV5-4
TGTGCCAGCAGTCGAGACGGGGGGCCCCAGCATTTT
CASSRDGGPQHF
>TRBJ2-7|.|.|TRBV19
TGTGCCAGTAGTATATACCACTCAGGGATGGACGAGCAGTACTTC
CASSIYHSGMDEQYF
>TRBJ2-3|TRBD2|.|TRBV3-1/TRBV3-2
TGCGCCAGCAGCCAGGCGGGGGATACAGATACGCAGTATTTT
CASSQAGDTDTQYF
>TRBJ2-5|.|.|TRBV7-3
TGTGCCAGCAGTGACGGGGTTTGGGAGACCCAGTACTTC
CASSDGVWETQYF
>TRBJ2-3|.|.|TRBV6-2/TRBV6-3
TGTGCCAGCAGCGCTAGCCTCATTCGCACAGATACGCAGTATTTT
CASSASLIRTDTQYF
>TRBJ1-6|.|.|TRBV7-9
TGTGCCAGCACCAAACGGGGTTATAATTCACCCCTCCACTTT
CASTKRGYNSPLHF
>TRBJ1-4|TRBD1|once|TRBV13
TGTGCCAGCAGCCTCGGGACAGAGCGGAAACTGTTTTTT
CASSLGTERKLFF
>TRBJ2-7|TRBD2|.|TRBV10-3
TGTGCCATCAGTGAGTCTAGCGGGTACCCCTACGAGCAGTACTTC
CAISESSGYPYEQYF
>TRBJ2-6|.|.|TRBV6-6
TGTGCCAGCAGCTACGATCTCTACCCGACAGGAAACCCATACTCTGGGGCCAACGTCCTGACTTTC
CASSYDLYPTGNPYSGANVLTF
>TRBJ2-1|.|.|TRBV19
TGTGCCAGTCGATTGGACAGAAGCTCCTACAATGAGCAGTTCTTC
CASRLDRSSYNEQFF
>TRBJ1-2|.|.|TRBV4-3
TGCGCCAGCAGCCAAGAGGGGGCAGGGAAGGTGACCTATGGCTACACCTTC
CASSQEGAGKVTYGYTF
>TRBJ1-1|TRBD1|.|TRBV5-1
TGCGCCAGCAGCAGGGACAGGGGGCGCGGGACTGAAGCTTTCTTT
CASSRDRGRGTEAFF
>TRBJ1-5|TRBD1|.|TRBV19
TGTGCCACCGAGGACAGGGAGGGTCAGCCCCAGCATTTT
CATEDREGQPQHF
>TRBJ1-6|.|once|TRBV5-4
TGTGCCAGCAGCCCCCATGGCAGGGGCTATAATTCACCCCTCCACTTT
CASSPHGRGYNSPLHF
>TRBJ1-2|.|.|TRBV28
TGTGCCAGCAGTTCCCAGAGGGGCTACACCTTC
CASSSQRGYTF
>TRBJ2-3|.|.|TRBV5-1
TGCGCCAGCAGCTTGCAGCTAGGCGATACGCAGTATTTT
CASSLQLGDTQYF
>TRBJ2-3|.|.|TRBV5-1
TGCGCCAGCAGCTTGGCCGAGCGGATTAGCACAGATACGCAGTATTTT
CASSLAERISTDTQYF
>TRBJ2-1|TRBD2|.|TRBV7-2
TGTGCCAGCAACTTCCTCGGGGGGTACAATGAGCAGTTCTTC
CASNFLGGYNEQFF
>TRBJ1-1|TRBD1|.|TRBV6-6
TGTGCCAGCAGTTACGGGACAGGGGAAGCTTTCTTT
CASSYGTGEAFF
>TRBJ1-2|TRBD1|few|TRBV27
TGTGCCAGCAGTCCCCGGACAGGGAGGAAGGGCTACACCTTC
CASSPRTGRKGYTF
>TRBJ2-3|.|.|TRBV5-1
TGCGCCAGCAGCTTGGAGGTAGCTCCTAGCACAGATACGCAGTATTTT
CASSLEVAPSTDTQYF
>TRBJ2-1|TRBD2|.|TRBV20-1
TGCAGTGCTAGTCCGGGGGGAGCAAGAGACTACTACAATGAGCAGTTCTTC
CSASPGGARDYYNEQFF
>TRBJ2-1|TRBD2|.|TRBV3-1/TRBV3-2
TGTGCCAGCAGGCCAACTAGCGGGGGGGAGAGTGAGCAGTTCTTC
CASRPTSGGESEQFF
>TRBJ2-7|TRBD1|few|TRBV19
TGTGCCAGTAGTTACAGGGGATACGAGCAGTACTTC
CASSYRGYEQYF
>TRBJ1-5|TRBD1|.|TRBV6-5
TGTGCCAGCAGCCCCAGACAGGGACCTAATCAGCCCCAGCATTTT
CASSPRQGPNQPQHF